These 8 T cell receptor beta chains were sequenced from one sample in a study of tumor-infiltrating lymphocytes in primary liver carcinoma. Starting material of 500 ng total RNA yielded TCR beta cDNA via a constant-region primer. A slightly modified ARM-PCR protocol with three nested multiplex PCR rounds produced these TCR beta libraries. Forward primers for TRBV1-TRBV30 and a C-beta reverse primer served the first two PCR rounds, at 10 cycles each. TCRdb used MiXCR to reprocess the multiplex PCR reads, holding one entry per CDR3 protein. There are 200,000 or so distinct CDR3 sequences in the sample; about two thirds occur only once, and under 7.5% lies in the top ten. RNA isolated from unsorted whole blood supplied the blood RNA, with germline DNA also extracted. Sequenced material: peripheral blood. These receptors all stem from a woman in her sixties or seventies with primary liver carcinoma and hepatitis B virus infection.

At least ten counts were recorded for this clonotype. J is TRBJ2-2 and V is TRBV4-2, with 7 bases fitting TRBD2. This CDR3 region has 17 residues. J lost 2 bases, V lost 1 base, and 7 bases had no gene match. Per the germline V gene, CDR1 is LGHNA and CDR2 is YNFKEQ. The chain's CDR3 is CASSQVGSGKNTGELFF. In DNA, the CDR3 is TGTGCCAGCAGCCAAGTTGGGAGCGGGAAAAACACCGGGGAGCTGTTTTTT.

As concerns this clonotype: The conserved phenylalanine or tryptophan is not found at the CDR3 terminus, so this likely reflects a read error. The CDR3 DNA follows: TGTGCCAGCAGCTTAGGTGAGGTGGGCGCCAATGAGCAGTTCCTC. Its translation: CASSLGEVGANEQFL. The rearrangement uses TRBV11-2 and TRBJ2-1; D uncertain. This CDR3 is 15 amino acids long. The V and J ends lost 1 base and 6 bases respectively, with 13 bases between them. Germline CDR1 reads SGHAT; CDR2 reads FQNNGV.

Note on this clonotype: The junction departs from germline at one end; a sequencing error may be responsible. The gene calls are TRBV11-2 and TRBJ1-1; tentatively, D is TRBD1 (6 bases). The CDR3 consists of 15 residues. The germline V gene encodes CDR1 SGHAT and CDR2 FQNNGV. The CDR3 loop is CASNLGHRADTEVFF. CDR3 DNA: TGTGCCAGCAACTTAGGCCACAGGGCGGACACTGAAGTTTTCTTT.

To note about this clonotype: Being one base from a much bigger clone, this may be a read error. The chain links TRBV6-6 to TRBJ2-7; TRBD1 is a possible D gene (5 bases). The CDR3 is 14 residues long. In germline, CDR1 is MNHNY, CDR2 SVGAGI (reference sequence). V was cut by 6 bases and J by 3 bases, with 15 bases left in between. The CDR3 protein is CASRAPTRGYEQYF. For the CDR3, the DNA is TGTGCCAGCAGAGCGCCGACAAGGGGCTACGAGCAGTACTTC.

As concerns this clonotype: The junction departs from the called germline gene at one end, perhaps through a read error. V is TRBV28 and J is TRBJ2-5; perhaps TRBD2 as D (5 bases). Per the germline V gene, CDR1 is MDHEN and CDR2 is SYDVKM. This CDR3 is built from 12 residues. CDR3 nucleotide sequence: TGTGCCAGCAGTTTATTCGGGGAGACCCGGTACTTC. Translated: CASSLFGETRYF.

Regarding this clonotype: Germline is not matched at one junction end, which may reflect a read error. The chain joins TRBV11-2 to TRBJ2-3; 9 bases map to TRBD2. The germline V gene encodes CDR1 SGHAT and CDR2 FQNNGV. The CDR3 has 14 amino acids. CDR3 in amino acids: CASNISGSTDTQYF. The DNA of the CDR3 is TGTGCCAGCAACATTAGCGGGAGCACAGATACGCAGTACTTT.

The sample holds many counts of this clonotype. The rearrangement links TRBV11-3 to TRBJ2-1; 7 positions agree with TRBD2. The V gene end was trimmed by 3 bases and the J gene end by 6 bases; junction bases not matched to a gene: 8. Germline V gives CDR1 SGHNT, CDR2 YENEEA. This CDR3 has 15 amino acids. The CDR3 nucleotides read TGTGCCAGCAGCTTCTTCGAGACTAGCTTCAATGAGCAGTTCTTC. As protein: CASSFFETSFNEQFF.

In the case of this clonotype: The junction departs from germline at one end; a sequencing error may be responsible. V is TRBV6-5 and J is TRBJ1-2; 9 nucleotides match TRBD1. Germline V gene sequence: CDR1 MNHEY, CDR2 SVGAGI. CDR3 length: 14 residues. The CDR3 bases are TGTGCCGGCAGTTACCGCCGGACAGGGGATGGCTACACCTTC. Translation gives CAGSYRRTGDGYTF.